This passage covers 4 T cell receptor beta chains from one sample sequenced in a study of CD8 T cells in ankylosing spondylitis. General study findings and limits: Seemingly characteristic of ankylosing spondylitis blood was a TCR beta motif consisting of about 8 highly homologous variants.

TCRdb itself ran the 5' RACE reads through MiXCR, one entry per CDR3 protein. The table includes 650,000 to 800,000 distinct CDR3 sequences, under 20% detected once. Their recognized antigens are unknown. Material for sequencing was blood, either unsorted or a sorted T cell fraction (not recorded which). The receptors were gathered from a male donor with ankylosing spondylitis.

The chain employs TRBV29-1 and TRBJ1-1; 8 bases agree with TRBD1. This CDR3 is 14 amino acids long. The ends lost 5 bases at V and 4 bases at J; junction bases unmatched: 9. The germline V gene encodes CDR1 SQVTM and CDR2 ANQGSEA. In nucleotides, the CDR3 is TGCAGCGTTAGTACAGGGGGTACCGGCACTGAAGCTTTCTTT. Its protein is CSVSTGGTGTEAFF.

The rearrangement links TRBV5-6 to TRBJ1-2, with D maybe TRBD1 (5 bases). The germline V gene has CDR1 SGHDT and CDR2 YYEEEE. V was trimmed by 2 bases and J by 0 bases, leaving 11 bases between them. The CDR3 has 15 residues. In DNA form, the CDR3 reads TGTGCCAGCAGCTTAACAGGAGATACTAACTATGGCTACACCTTC. It codes for CASSLTGDTNYGYTF.

The sample holds one count of this clonotype. This sequence joins TRBV20-1 and TRBJ2-3; weak D call: TRBD2 (5 bases). Trimming removed 6 bases at V and 5 bases at J, with 12 bases between. The germline gives CDR1 DFQATT, CDR2 SNEGSKA (reference sequence). This CDR3 is built from 12 residues. CDR3 coding DNA: TGCAGTGCCACCGATGAGGGAGATACGCAGTATTTT. Its protein product is CSATDEGDTQYF.

The chain uses TRBV6-1 and TRBJ2-6; unclear D gene. The CDR3 extends over 13 amino acids. V was pared by 7 bases and J by 0 bases, with 4 bases between. The V gene's germline CDR1 is MNHNS and CDR2 SASEGT. The CDR3 bases are TGTGCCAGCACATCCTCTGGGGCCAACGTCCTGACTTTC. Its protein product is CASTSSGANVLTF.